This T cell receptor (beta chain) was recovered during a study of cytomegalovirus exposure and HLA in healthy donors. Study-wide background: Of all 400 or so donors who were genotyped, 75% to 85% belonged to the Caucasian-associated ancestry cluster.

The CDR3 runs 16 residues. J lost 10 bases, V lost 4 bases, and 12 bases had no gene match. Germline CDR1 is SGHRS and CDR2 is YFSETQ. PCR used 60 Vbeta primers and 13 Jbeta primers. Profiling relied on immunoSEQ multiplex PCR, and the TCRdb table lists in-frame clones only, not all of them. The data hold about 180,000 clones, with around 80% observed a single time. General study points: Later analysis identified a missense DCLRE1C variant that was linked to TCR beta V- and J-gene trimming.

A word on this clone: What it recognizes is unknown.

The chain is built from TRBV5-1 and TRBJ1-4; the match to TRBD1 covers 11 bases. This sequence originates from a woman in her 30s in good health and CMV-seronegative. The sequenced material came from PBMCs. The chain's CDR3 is CASSPDQGQGVGKLFF. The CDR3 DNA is TGCGCCAGCAGCCCGGACCAGGGACAGGGGGTGGGAAAACTGTTTTTT.